This TCR beta chain was observed in a study of CD8+CD57+ T cells in acquired aplastic anemia listed by TCRdb under 2018. Context from the whole study: A mean of around 3.2 ug of DNA, ranging from roughly 0.19 to 27.4 ug, was extracted from sorted CD4+ and CD8+ cells. An average of roughly 10 million reads for CD4+ cells and 11 million or so reads for CD8+ cells was obtained from healthy donor samples. Overall study results and their limits: No significant difference in CD8+ Simpson's diversity was found between patients and healthy controls (P=0.060). Twenty-nine CD8+ CDR3 sequences were shared between patients and controls but appeared highly expressed in patients and within their immunodominant clones.

The study deep-sequenced TCR repertoires of sorted CD4+ and CD8+ blood T cells from severe aplastic anemia patients and healthy subjects. Ficoll-Paque density gradient centrifugation was used to isolate peripheral blood mononuclear cells. Before DNA extraction, CD4+ and CD8+ T cells were sorted with FACS or magnetic beads. Profiling of TCR beta VDJ combinations and CDR3 sequences used genomic DNA as the template. TCR repertoire sequencing was run on an Illumina HiSeq 2000. The published analysis was carried out like this. TRBV/TRBJ rearrangement plots, CDR3 size and DJ length profiles, and Simpson's diversity index were used to assess repertoires. The most abundant DNA sequence in the deep sequencing data was defined as the immunodominant clone. CDR3 amino acid sequences were screened for sharing across subjects and were compared with published repertoires and the VDJdb database. TCRdb cleaned the public reads at Q25 with fastp, built clones with MiXCR and kept in-frame beta chains. Every CDR3 protein is listed once, alongside the most common genes and DNA of its rows. The V and J calls were not made by the authors but by TCRdb's processing. In this sample the table shows roughly 86,000 distinct CDR3 sequences, approximately 46% of which occur a single time. Around 63% of the sample is held by the ten biggest clonotypes.

The table lists this clonotype with many counts. It lacks a known antigen. Per-nucleotide qualities are absent, and no much larger clonotype sits a single base away. The CDR3 starts with the cysteine, ends with the phenylalanine, and has 12 residues. Only the CDR3 DNA is retained, 36 bases long and in frame from the first base. According to the germline V gene (reference sequence), CDR1 reads SEHNR and CDR2 reads FQNEAQ. The V and J ends are trimmed by 3 bases and 1 base, leaving 3 bases between them. Sequencing input: sorted CD4+, CD8+, or CD8+CD57+ T cells (not recorded which) from PBMCs. This receptor was obtained from a human donor in good health, serving as a control. The sequence joins TRBV7-9 to TRBJ1-1, with an unclear D gene assignment. This receptor carries the CDR3 CASSLSNTEAFF. DNA sequence: TGTGCCAGCAGCTTGTCGAACACTGAAGCTTTCTTT.